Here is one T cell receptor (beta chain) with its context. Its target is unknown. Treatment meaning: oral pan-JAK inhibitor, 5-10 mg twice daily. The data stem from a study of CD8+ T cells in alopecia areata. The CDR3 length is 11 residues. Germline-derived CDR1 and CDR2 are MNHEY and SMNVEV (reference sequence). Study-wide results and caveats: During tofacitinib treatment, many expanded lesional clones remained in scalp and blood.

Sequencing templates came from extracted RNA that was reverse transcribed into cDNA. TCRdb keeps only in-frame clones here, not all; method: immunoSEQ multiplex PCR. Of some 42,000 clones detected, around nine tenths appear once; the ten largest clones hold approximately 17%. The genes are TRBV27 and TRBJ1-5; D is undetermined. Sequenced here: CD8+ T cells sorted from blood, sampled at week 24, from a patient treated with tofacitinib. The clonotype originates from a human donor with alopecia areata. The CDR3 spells CGSGNNQPQHF. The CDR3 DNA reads TGTGGGAGTGGTAACAATCAGCCCCAGCATTTT.